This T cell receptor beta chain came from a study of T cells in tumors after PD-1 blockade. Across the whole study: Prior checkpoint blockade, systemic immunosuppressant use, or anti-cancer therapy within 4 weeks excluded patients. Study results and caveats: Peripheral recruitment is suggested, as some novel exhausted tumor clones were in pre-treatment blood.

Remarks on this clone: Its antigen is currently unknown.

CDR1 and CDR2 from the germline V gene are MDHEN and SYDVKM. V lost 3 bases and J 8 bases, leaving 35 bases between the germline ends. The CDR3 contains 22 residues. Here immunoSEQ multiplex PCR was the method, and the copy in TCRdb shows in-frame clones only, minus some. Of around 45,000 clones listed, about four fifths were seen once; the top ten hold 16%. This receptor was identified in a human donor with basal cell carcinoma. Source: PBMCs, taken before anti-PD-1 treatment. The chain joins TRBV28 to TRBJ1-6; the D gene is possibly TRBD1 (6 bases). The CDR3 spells CASSFLSLRLYQQGRLDSPLHF. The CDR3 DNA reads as TGTGCCAGCAGTTTCTTGTCCCTACGGTTATACCAACAGGGAAGGCTTGATTCACCCCTCCACTTT.